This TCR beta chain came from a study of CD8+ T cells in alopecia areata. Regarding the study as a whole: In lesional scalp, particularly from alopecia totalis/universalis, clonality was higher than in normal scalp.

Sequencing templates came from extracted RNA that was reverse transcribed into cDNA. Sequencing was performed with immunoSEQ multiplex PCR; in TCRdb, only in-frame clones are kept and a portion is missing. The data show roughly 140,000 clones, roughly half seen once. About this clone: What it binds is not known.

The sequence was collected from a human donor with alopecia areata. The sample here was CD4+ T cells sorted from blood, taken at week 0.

In nucleotides, the CDR3 is TGTGCCAGCAGGCTAGATGCAGATACGCAGTATTTT. Translating it yields CASRLDADTQYF. This chain uses TRBV2 with TRBJ2-3, with no clear D. CDR3 length: 12 amino acids. The V gene's germline CDR1 is SNHLY and CDR2 FYNNEI. Trimming took 6 bases from V and 4 from J, leaving 8 bases between them.